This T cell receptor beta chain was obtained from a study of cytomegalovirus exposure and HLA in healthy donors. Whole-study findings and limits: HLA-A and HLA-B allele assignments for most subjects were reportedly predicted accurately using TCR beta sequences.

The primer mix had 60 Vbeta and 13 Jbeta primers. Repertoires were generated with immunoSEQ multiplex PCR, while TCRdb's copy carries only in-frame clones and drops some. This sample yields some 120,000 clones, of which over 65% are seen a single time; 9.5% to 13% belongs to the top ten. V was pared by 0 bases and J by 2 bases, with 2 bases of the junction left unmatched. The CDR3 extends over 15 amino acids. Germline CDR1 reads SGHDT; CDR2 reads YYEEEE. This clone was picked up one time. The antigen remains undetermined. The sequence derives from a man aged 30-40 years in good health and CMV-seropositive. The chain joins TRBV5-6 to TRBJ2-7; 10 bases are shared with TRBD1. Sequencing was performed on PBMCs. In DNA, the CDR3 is TGTGCCAGCAGCTTGGCCGGGACAGGGGCCTACGAGCAGTACTTC. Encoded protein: CASSLAGTGAYEQYF.